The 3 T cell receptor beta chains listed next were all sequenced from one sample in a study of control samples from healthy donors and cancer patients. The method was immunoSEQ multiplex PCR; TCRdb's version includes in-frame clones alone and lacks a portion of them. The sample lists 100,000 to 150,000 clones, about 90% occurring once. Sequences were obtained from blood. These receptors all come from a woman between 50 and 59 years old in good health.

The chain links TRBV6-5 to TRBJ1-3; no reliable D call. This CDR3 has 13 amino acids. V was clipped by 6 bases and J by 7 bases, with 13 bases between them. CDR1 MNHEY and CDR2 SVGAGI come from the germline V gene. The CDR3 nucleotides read TGTGCCAGCAGACTTAAAGATGGGAACACCATATATTTT. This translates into CASRLKDGNTIYF.

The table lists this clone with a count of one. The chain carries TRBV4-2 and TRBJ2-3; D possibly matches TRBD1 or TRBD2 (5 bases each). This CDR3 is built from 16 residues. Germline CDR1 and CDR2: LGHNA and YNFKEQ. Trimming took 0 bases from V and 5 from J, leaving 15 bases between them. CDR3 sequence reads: CASSQDSGTTVDTQYF. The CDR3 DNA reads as TGTGCCAGCAGCCAAGACTCAGGGACCACGGTAGATACGCAGTATTTT.

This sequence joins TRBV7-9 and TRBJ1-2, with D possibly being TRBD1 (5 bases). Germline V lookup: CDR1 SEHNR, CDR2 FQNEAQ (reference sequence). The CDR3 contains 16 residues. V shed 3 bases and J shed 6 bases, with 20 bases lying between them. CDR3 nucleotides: TGTGCCAGCAGCTTCCCCCAGGCCTGGGGCGATGATGGCTACACCTTC. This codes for CASSFPQAWGDDGYTF.